This note documents a single TCR beta chain sequence. Its antigen is unknown. Use of 60 Vbeta and 13 Jbeta primers characterized the PCR. Libraries were prepared by immunoSEQ multiplex PCR; TCRdb keeps only in-frame clonotypes and omits some of them. The sample yields over 150,000 clones, 74% seen once. CDR3 length: 14 residues. CDR1 SEHNR and CDR2 FQNEAQ come from the germline V gene (reference sequence). With 8 bases clipped from V and 6 bases from J, the junction kept 12 bases outside the gene matches. This sample was included in a study of cytomegalovirus exposure and HLA in healthy donors. Study-level results: Across donors, presence/absence analyses took sequencing depth to be roughly uniform.

The source is a man aged 25-40 years in good health and CMV-seronegative. Sequencing was carried out using PBMCs. V usage is TRBV7-9 and J usage is TRBJ1-1; 7 nucleotides agree with TRBD1. This chain's CDR3 is CASLDTGEFAEAFF. Written as DNA, the CDR3 is TGTGCCAGCCTGGACACAGGGGAGTTTGCTGAAGCTTTCTTT.